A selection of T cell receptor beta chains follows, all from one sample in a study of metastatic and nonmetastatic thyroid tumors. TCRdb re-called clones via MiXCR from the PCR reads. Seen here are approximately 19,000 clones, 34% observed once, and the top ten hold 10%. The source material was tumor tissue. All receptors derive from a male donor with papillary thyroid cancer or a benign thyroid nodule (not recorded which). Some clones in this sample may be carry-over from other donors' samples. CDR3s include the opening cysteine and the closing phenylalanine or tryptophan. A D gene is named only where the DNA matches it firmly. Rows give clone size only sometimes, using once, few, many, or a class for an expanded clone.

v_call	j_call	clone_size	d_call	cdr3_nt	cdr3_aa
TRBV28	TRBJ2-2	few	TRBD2	TGTGCCAGCACTGTGGGGGGTAGCGGGAGTAGGCCACCCGGGGAGCTGTTTTTT	CASTVGGSGSRPPGELFF
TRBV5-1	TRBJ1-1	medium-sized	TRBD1	TGCGCCAGCAGCTTGGACAGGGGGCTGAACACTGAAGCTTTCTTT	CASSLDRGLNTEAFF
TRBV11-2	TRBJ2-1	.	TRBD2	TGTGCCAGCAACCCAGGAGGGACTAGGTACAATGAGCAGTTCTTC	CASNPGGTRYNEQFF
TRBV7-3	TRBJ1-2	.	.	TGTGCCAGCAGCGGCAGTGGGGTTTCTGGCTACACCTTC	CASSGSGVSGYTF
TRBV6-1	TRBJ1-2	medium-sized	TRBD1	TGTGCCAGCAGCCGCGCCCGGGACAGATACTATGGCTACACCTTC	CASSRARDRYYGYTF
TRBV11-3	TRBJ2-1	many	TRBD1	TGTGCCAGCCGGAACAGGGGTGACAATGAGCAGTTCTTC	CASRNRGDNEQFF
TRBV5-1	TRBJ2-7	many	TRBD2	TGCGCCAGCAGCTCCCATCCCCAACTAGCGGTGGCCCTCGACGAGCAGTACTTC	CASSSHPQLAVALDEQYF
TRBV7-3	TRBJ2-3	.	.	TGTGCCAGCAGCTTAACTTCGGGGCGTTCAGGAGATACGCAGTATTTT	CASSLTSGRSGDTQYF
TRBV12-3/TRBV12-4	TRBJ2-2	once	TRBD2	TGTGCCAGCAGTTTGCCGCGACTAGCGGGAGGCTCCGTGGAGCTGTTTTTT	CASSLPRLAGGSVELFF
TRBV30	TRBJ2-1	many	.	TGTGCCTGCCAAAAGTCGGGTGAGCAGTTCTTC	CACQKSGEQFF
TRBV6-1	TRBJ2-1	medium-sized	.	TGTGCCAGCAGAAAGGGGGTTGAGCAGTTCTTC	CASRKGVEQFF